Each of the 3 T cell receptor beta chains below was sequenced from the same sample in a study of cytomegalovirus exposure and HLA in healthy donors. PCR amplification relied on 60 Vbeta primers (plus 13 Jbeta primers). Sequencing used immunoSEQ multiplex PCR; TCRdb keeps in-frame clones, though not all of them. The data show some 160,000 clones, 60% to 85% seen once. Sequenced input: PBMCs. The receptors were sampled from a woman aged 25 to 39 in good health and CMV-seronegative.

This chain connects TRBV7-8 to TRBJ1-1, with D possibly matching TRBD1 (6 bases). The CDR3 is 13 residues long. CDR1 is SGHVS and CDR2 is FQNEAQ in the germline V gene. V lost 2 bases and J 8 bases, leaving 12 bases between the germline ends. The DNA of the CDR3 is TGTGCCAGCAGCTTAAGGGAACAGGGCGAAGCTTTCTTT. As protein: CASSLREQGEAFF. Using reference TRBV7-8 and TRBJ1-1 for the parts outside the CDR3, the full variable domain is GAGVSQSPRYKVAKRGQDVALRCDPISGHVSLFWYQQALGQGPEFLTYFQNEAQLDKSGLPSDRFFAERPEGSVSTLKIQRTQQEDSAVYLCASSLREQGEAFFGQGTRLTVV.

The chain combines TRBV25-1 with TRBJ1-2, with 7 bases fitting TRBD1. The junction had 6 bases not matched to a gene; V was cut back by 1 base and J by 7 bases. This CDR3 has 14 amino acids. Germline values: CDR1 MGHDK, CDR2 SYGVNS. The CDR3 is CASSEWNQGGGYTF. The CDR3 DNA reads TGTGCCAGCAGTGAATGGAATCAGGGGGGTGGCTACACCTTC.

This clone was seen only a few times. The CDR3 DNA reads TGTGCCAGTAGACTAGCGGGGGGGCACGAGCAGTACTTC. Translation: CASRLAGGHEQYF. This chain uses TRBV27 with TRBJ2-7; 14 bases are shared with TRBD2. V dropped 9 bases and J dropped 5; count of bases not matched to a gene: 3. The CDR3 runs to 13 residues. Germline V gene data show CDR1 as MNHEY and CDR2 as SMNVEV (reference sequence).